This is a list of T cell receptor beta chains from one sample in a study of post-analysis software for immune sequencing data. TCRdb ran MiXCR on the PCR reads and lists one entry per CDR3 protein. The sample records 800,000 to 950,000 distinct CDR3 sequences, roughly 50% being singletons. Sequencing used blood. These receptors all stem from a girl aged 10 to 17 with multiple sclerosis. Both conserved end residues are part of each CDR3. D genes are given only for firm matches. Size values are once, few and many counts, or a class for expanded clones, and some rows have none.

J gene,V gene,D gene,clone size,CDR3 DNA,CDR3 protein
TRBJ2-1,TRBV3-1,TRBD2,-,TGTGCCAGCAGCCTCCGGTCTAGCGGAGGATCCAATGAGCAGTTCTTC,CASSLRSSGGSNEQFF
TRBJ2-1,TRBV5-1,TRBD2,-,TGCGCCAGCAGCTTAAAGAAAGCGGGGATCTACAATGAGCAGTTCTTC,CASSLKKAGIYNEQFF
TRBJ2-3,TRBV7-6,TRBD2,-,TGTGCCAGCAGCTTAGGGGCTAGCGGGAGTGGGACAGATACGCAGTATTTT,CASSLGASGSGTDTQYF
TRBJ2-7,TRBV18,-,-,TGTGCCAGCTCACCAGCACACTCGGACAGACTTGCGGGCTACGAGCAGTACTTC,CASSPAHSDRLAGYEQYF
TRBJ2-7,TRBV12-3/TRBV12-4,-,-,TGTGCCATCTCTCTAGGGGCAGGGTACAGTGGCGAGCAGTACTTC,CAISLGAGYSGEQYF
TRBJ1-1,TRBV6-5,-,-,TGTGCCAGCAGGAGGGGGGGCACTGAAGCTTTCTTT,CASRRGGTEAFF
TRBJ2-5,TRBV7-4,TRBD2,few,TGTGCCAGCAGCATCACTAGCGGGACCCAAGAAGAGACCCAGTACTTC,CASSITSGTQEETQYF
TRBJ1-1,TRBV5-1,-,-,TGCGCCAGCAGCTTGGGGCAGGGTCGTTTCACTGAAGCTTTCTTT,CASSLGQGRFTEAFF
TRBJ2-5,TRBV20-1,-,-,TGCAGTGTTAAACGGCAGTACCAAGAGACCCAGTACTTC,CSVKRQYQETQYF
TRBJ2-5,TRBV7-2,TRBD1,-,TGTGCCAGCAGCTCGAGACAGGGGTGGGAGACCCAGTACTTC,CASSSRQGWETQYF
TRBJ1-1,TRBV6-2/TRBV6-3,-,-,TGTGCCAGCAGTTACCCTAGTACTGAAGCTTTCTTT,CASSYPSTEAFF
TRBJ2-2,TRBV20-1,TRBD2,-,TGCAGTGCTTCCATACAAAGACTAGCGGGAAACACCGGGGAGCTGTTTTTT,CSASIQRLAGNTGELFF
TRBJ2-4,TRBV3-1,-,-,TGTGCCAGCAGCCAAGATGGCGGTGGCGGGATCCAAAACATTCAGTACTTC,CASSQDGGGGIQNIQYF